This T cell receptor beta chain stems from a study of cytomegalovirus exposure and HLA in healthy donors. Study-wide context: The study placed approximately 80% of its 398 genotyped donors in the Caucasian-associated ancestry cluster. Whole-study results and caveats: In a later analysis, donors in an Asian-associated ancestry cluster reportedly had fewer N-insertions in productive TCRs than the cohort mean.

Per germline, CDR1 MGHDK and CDR2 SYGVNS. The CDR3 spans 16 residues. Trimming removed 3 bases from V and 3 bases from J; junction bases left unmatched: 9. Primers included in the PCR were 60 Vbeta and 13 Jbeta primers. Original data processing: Around 9.9 million shared chains were among the roughly 78 million unique TCR beta chains that a later analysis counted. This table comes from immunoSEQ multiplex PCR, and its TCRdb copy is limited to in-frame clones, with some not included. The V and J calls and clone size come from that table; D and trimming were worked out from the DNA. The data show about 120,000 clones, 77% seen once. A note on this clone: The antigen is unknown.

The sequence came from a man aged 18 to 30 in good health and CMV-seropositive. What was sequenced was PBMCs. The rearrangement links TRBV25-1 to TRBJ2-7; 9 bases are shared with TRBD1. Here the CDR3 reads CASSDLTGGVLYEQYF. DNA for the CDR3: TGTGCCAGCAGTGACTTAACAGGGGGCGTTCTCTACGAGCAGTACTTC.